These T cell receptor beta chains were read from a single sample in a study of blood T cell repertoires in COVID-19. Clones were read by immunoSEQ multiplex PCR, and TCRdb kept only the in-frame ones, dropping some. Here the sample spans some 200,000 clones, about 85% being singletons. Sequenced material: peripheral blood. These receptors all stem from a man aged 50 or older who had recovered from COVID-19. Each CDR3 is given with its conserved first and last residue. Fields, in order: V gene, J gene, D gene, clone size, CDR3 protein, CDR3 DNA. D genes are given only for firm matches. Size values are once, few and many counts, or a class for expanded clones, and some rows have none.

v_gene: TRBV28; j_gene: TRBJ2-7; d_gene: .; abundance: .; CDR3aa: CASSLYGGSSYEQYF; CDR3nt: TGTGCCAGCAGTTTATATGGGGGGAGCTCCTACGAGCAGTACTTC
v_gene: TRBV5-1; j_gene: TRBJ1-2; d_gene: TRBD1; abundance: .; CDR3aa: CASSHELGQGGFGYTF; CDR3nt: TGCGCCAGCAGCCACGAACTGGGACAGGGGGGATTCGGCTACACCTTC
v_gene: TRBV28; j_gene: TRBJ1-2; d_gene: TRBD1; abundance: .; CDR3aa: CASSLRTGPNYGYTF; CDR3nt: TGTGCCAGCAGTTTACGGACAGGGCCTAACTATGGCTACACCTTC
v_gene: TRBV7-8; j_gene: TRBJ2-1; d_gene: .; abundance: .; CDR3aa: CASSRRGLADYKNEQFF; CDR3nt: TGTGCCAGCTCCCGCCGGGGGTTAGCTGACTACAAGAATGAGCAGTTCTTC
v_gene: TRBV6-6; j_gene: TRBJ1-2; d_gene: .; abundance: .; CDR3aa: CASSYSGGDYGYTF; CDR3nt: TGTGCCAGCAGTTACTCGGGGGGAGACTATGGCTACACCTTC
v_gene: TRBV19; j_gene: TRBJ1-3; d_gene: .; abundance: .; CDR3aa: CASRQNSGNTIYF; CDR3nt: TGTGCCAGTAGACAGAACTCTGGAAACACCATATATTTT
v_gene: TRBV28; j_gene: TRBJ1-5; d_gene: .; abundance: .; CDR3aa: CASIYSGRGGQPQHF; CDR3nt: TGTGCCAGCATTTACTCGGGGCGGGGCGGTCAGCCCCAGCATTTT
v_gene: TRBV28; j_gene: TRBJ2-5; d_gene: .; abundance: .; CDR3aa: CASSSYRWTQYF; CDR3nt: TGTGCCAGCAGTTCCTACCGCTGGACCCAGTACTTC
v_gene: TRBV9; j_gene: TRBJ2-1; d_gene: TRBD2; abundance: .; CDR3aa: CASTHQHGGVNEQFF; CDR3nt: TGTGCCAGCACACATCAACATGGGGGGGTCAATGAGCAGTTCTTC
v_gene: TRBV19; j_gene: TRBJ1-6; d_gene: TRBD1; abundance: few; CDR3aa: CASSIGTGEGNSPLHF; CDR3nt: TGTGCCAGTAGTATTGGGACAGGGGAGGGGAATTCACCCCTCCACTTT
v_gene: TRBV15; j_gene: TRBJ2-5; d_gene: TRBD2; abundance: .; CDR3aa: CATSRDRRRGSQETQYF; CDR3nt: TGTGCCACCAGCAGAGATAGGCGGCGCGGGAGTCAAGAGACCCAGTACTTC
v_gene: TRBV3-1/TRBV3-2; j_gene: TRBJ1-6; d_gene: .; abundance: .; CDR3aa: CASSQGQPNSPLHF; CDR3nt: TGTGCCAGCAGCCAGGGGCAGCCTAATTCACCCCTCCACTTT
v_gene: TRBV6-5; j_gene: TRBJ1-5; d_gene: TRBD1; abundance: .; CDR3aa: CASSSDRQGSNQPQHF; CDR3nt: TGTGCCAGCAGTTCCGACCGACAGGGTTCCAATCAGCCCCAGCATTTT
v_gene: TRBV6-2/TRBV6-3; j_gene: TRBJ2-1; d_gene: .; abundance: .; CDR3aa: CASSQGGEQFF; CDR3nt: TGTGCCAGCAGTCAAGGCGGTGAGCAGTTCTTC
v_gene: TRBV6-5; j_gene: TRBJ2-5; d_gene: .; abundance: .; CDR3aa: CASSRTRGETQYF; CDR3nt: TGTGCCAGCAGCCGAACTCGGGGAGAGACCCAGTACTTC
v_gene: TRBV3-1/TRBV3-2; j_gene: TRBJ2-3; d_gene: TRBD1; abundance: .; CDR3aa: CASSQAFAGGGTDTQYF; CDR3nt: TGTGCCAGCAGCCAAGCGTTCGCAGGGGGAGGCACAGATACGCAGTATTTT
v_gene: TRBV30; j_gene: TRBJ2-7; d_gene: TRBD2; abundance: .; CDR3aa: CAWRTSGTYEQYF; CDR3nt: TGTGCCTGGAGGACTAGCGGAACCTACGAGCAGTACTTC
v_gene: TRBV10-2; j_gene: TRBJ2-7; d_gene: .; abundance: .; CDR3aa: CASSDGRGAYEQYF; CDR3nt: TGCGCCAGCAGTGATGGCAGGGGAGCCTACGAGCAGTACTTC
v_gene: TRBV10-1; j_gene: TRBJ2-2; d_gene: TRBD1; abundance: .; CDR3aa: CASSGQGLNTGELFF; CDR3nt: TGCGCCAGCAGTGGACAGGGGCTAAACACCGGGGAGCTGTTTTTT
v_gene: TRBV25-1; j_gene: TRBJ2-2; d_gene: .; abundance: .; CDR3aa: CASRSGGPGELFF; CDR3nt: TGTGCCAGCAGGTCCGGGGGGCCCGGGGAGCTGTTTTTT
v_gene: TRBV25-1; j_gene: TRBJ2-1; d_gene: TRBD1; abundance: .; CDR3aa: CASSVSIQGFHNEQFF; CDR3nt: TGTGCCAGCAGTGTCTCGATACAGGGGTTCCACAATGAGCAGTTCTTC